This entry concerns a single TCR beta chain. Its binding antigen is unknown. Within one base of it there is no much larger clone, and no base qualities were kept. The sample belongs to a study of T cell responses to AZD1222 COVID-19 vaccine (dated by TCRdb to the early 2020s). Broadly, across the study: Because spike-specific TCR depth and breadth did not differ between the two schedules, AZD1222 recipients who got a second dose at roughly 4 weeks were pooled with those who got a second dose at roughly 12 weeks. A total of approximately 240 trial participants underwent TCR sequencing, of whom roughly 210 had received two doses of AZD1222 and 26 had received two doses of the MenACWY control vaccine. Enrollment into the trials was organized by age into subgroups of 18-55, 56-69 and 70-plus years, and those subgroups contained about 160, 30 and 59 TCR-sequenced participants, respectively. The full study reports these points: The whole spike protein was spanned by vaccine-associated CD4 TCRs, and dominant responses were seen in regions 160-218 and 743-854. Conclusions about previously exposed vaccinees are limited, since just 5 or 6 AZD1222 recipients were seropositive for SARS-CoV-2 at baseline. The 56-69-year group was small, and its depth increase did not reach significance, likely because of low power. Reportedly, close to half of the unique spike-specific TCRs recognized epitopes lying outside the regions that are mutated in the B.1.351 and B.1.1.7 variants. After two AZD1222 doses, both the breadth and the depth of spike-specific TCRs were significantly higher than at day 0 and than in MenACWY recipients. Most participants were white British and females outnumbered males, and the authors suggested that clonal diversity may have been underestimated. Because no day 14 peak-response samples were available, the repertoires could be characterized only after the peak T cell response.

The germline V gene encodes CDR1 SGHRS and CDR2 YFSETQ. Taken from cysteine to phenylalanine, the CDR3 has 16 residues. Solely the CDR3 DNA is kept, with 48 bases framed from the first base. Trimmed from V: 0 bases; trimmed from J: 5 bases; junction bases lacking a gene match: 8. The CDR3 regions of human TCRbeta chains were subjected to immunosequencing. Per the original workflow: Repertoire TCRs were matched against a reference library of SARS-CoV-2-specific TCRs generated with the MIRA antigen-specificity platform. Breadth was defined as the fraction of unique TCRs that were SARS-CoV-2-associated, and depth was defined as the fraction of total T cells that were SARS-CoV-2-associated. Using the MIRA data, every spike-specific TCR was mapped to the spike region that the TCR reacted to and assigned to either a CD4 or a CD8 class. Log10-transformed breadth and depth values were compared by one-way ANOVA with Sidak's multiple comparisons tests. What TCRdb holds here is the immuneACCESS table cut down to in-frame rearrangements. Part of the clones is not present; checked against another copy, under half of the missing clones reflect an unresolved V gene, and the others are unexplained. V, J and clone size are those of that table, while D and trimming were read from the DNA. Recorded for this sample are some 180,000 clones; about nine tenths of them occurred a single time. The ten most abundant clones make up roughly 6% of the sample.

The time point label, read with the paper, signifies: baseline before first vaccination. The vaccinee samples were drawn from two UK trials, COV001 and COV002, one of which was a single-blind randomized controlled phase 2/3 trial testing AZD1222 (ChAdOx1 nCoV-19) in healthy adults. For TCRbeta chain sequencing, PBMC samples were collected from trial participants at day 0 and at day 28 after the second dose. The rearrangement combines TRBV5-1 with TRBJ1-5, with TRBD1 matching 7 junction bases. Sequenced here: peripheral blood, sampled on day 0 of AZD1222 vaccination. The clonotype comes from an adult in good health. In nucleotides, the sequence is TGCGCCAGCAGCTTGGGGGCAGGGGGAGGCGATCAGCCCCAGCATTTT. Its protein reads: CASSLGAGGGDQPQHF.